One sample yielded the 3 T cell receptor beta chains listed below, sequenced in a study of CD8 T cells in Susac syndrome. Reverse transcription used roughly 0.45 to 1 ug RNA and random hexamers. A single record per CDR3 protein comes from TCRdb applying MiXCR to the immunoSEQ multiplex PCR reads. This repertoire shows a few hundred thousand distinct CDR3 sequences, approximately 95% found once; its top ten account for 0.075% to 0.095%. The specimen was CD4+ T cells from PBMCs. Receptor source: a human donor with multiple sclerosis.

The chain carries TRBV27 and TRBJ2-5; 7 bases agree with TRBD2. Germline V gene lookup returns CDR1 MNHEY and CDR2 SMNVEV (reference sequence). The CDR3 loop spans 14 amino acids. The J segment lost 3 bases and the V segment lost 5 bases, leaving 6 bases of the junction unmatched. The CDR3 reads CASSKGLEEETQYF. The DNA for the CDR3 is TGTGCCAGCAGTAAAGGACTAGAAGAAGAGACCCAGTACTTC.

V gene TRBV30 combines with J gene TRBJ1-1; D is unclear. Germline lookup yields CDR1 GTSNPN and CDR2 SVGIG (reference sequence). V was clipped by 1 base and J by 7 bases, with 7 bases between them. The CDR3 totals 11 residues. DNA for the CDR3: TGTGCCTGGAGTGCCCCAAATGAAGCTTTCTTT. Protein product: CAWSAPNEAFF.

The chain links TRBV4-2 to TRBJ2-2, with 7 bases that match TRBD2. The V gene end was trimmed by 6 bases and the J gene end by 7 bases; junction bases not matched to a gene: 14. Germline-derived CDR1 and CDR2 are LGHNA and YNFKEQ. The CDR3 spans 16 residues. The CDR3 DNA is TGTGCCAGCAGTCGGACCGGGACTATGAGCCGCGGGGAGCTGTTTTTT. Its translation: CASSRTGTMSRGELFF.